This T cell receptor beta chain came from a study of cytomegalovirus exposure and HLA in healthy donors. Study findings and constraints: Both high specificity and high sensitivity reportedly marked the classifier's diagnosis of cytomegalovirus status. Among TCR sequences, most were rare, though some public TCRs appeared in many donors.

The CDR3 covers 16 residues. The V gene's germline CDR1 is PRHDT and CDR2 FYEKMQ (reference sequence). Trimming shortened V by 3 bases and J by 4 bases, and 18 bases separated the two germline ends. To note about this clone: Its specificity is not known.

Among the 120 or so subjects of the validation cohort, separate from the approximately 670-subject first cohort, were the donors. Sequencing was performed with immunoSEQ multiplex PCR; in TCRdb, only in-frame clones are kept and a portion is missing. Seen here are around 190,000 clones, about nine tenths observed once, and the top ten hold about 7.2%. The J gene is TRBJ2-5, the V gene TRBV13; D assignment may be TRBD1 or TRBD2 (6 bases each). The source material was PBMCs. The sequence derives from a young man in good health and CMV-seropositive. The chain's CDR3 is CASSFLGGPVLETQYF. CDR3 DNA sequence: TGTGCCAGCAGCTTTCTCGGGGGCCCCGTCCTAGAGACCCAGTACTTC.